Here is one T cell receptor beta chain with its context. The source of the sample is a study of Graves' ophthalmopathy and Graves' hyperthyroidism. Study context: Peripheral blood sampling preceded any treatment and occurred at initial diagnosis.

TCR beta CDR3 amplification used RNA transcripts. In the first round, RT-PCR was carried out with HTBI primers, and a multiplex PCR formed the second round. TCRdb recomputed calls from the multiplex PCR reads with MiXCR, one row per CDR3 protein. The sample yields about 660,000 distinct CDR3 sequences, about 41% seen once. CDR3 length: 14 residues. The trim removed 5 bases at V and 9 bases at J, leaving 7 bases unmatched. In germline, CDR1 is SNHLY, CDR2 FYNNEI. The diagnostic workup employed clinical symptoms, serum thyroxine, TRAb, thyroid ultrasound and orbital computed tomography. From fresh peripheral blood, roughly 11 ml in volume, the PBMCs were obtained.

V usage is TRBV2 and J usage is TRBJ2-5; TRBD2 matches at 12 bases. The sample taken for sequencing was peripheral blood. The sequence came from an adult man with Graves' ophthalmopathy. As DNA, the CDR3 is TGTGCCAGCAGTCCCGGACTAGCGGGGTTCTCCCAGTACTTC. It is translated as CASSPGLAGFSQYF.